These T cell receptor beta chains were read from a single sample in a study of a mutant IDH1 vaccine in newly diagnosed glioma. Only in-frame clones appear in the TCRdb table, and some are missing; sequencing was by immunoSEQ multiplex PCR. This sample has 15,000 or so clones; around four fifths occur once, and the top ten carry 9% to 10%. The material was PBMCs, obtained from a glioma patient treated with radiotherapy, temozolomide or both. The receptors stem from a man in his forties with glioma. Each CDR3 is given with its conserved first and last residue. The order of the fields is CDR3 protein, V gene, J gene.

CDR3 protein: CASSRGVGANVLTF; V gene: TRBV6-5; J gene: TRBJ2-6
CDR3 protein: CASSPGQGTSSYEQYF; V gene: TRBV5-8; J gene: TRBJ2-7
CDR3 protein: CASSSGREVEAFF; V gene: TRBV6-5; J gene: TRBJ1-1
CDR3 protein: CASSKRRPAEWGEAFF; V gene: TRBV19; J gene: TRBJ1-1
CDR3 protein: CATSRGGVDSIGGAFF; V gene: TRBV15; J gene: TRBJ1-1
CDR3 protein: CASIEKAGANVLTF; V gene: TRBV19; J gene: TRBJ2-6
CDR3 protein: CASTKEHSGNFEQFF; V gene: TRBV6-1; J gene: TRBJ2-1
CDR3 protein: CASSIQGSTEAFF; V gene: TRBV19; J gene: TRBJ1-1
CDR3 protein: CASSPRTEGTDTQYF; V gene: TRBV5-1; J gene: TRBJ2-3
CDR3 protein: CASKGSGTYNSPLHF; V gene: TRBV6-5; J gene: TRBJ1-6
CDR3 protein: CATRPGQGVTGELFF; V gene: TRBV5-4; J gene: TRBJ2-2
CDR3 protein: CASSLLSDTQYF; V gene: TRBV7-8; J gene: TRBJ2-3
CDR3 protein: CASGRTEQYF; V gene: TRBV6-5; J gene: TRBJ2-7
CDR3 protein: CASSGGTGGNTEAFF; V gene: TRBV9; J gene: TRBJ1-1
CDR3 protein: CASSAGHTNQPQHF; V gene: TRBV19; J gene: TRBJ1-5
CDR3 protein: CSVGKTPNEKLFF; V gene: TRBV29-1; J gene: TRBJ1-4
CDR3 protein: CASSWTSDRYAEAFF; V gene: TRBV5-1; J gene: TRBJ1-1
CDR3 protein: CASSLSQGAAGELFF; V gene: TRBV6-5; J gene: TRBJ2-2
CDR3 protein: CASSSYNEKLFF; V gene: TRBV27; J gene: TRBJ1-4
CDR3 protein: CATRDTMGDEQYF; V gene: TRBV10-1; J gene: TRBJ2-7
CDR3 protein: CASSRAAVVSGNTIYF; V gene: TRBV18; J gene: TRBJ1-3
CDR3 protein: CASSKGGLVYEQYF; V gene: TRBV19; J gene: TRBJ2-7
CDR3 protein: CASREQVGLMGYTF; V gene: TRBV5-8; J gene: TRBJ1-2
CDR3 protein: CASSIAGASYNEQFF; V gene: TRBV19; J gene: TRBJ2-1
CDR3 protein: CASSLIQGRETQYF; V gene: TRBV5-1; J gene: TRBJ2-5
CDR3 protein: CASSLRTIGNEQFF; V gene: TRBV11-3; J gene: TRBJ2-1
CDR3 protein: CASSLGLGTEAFF; V gene: TRBV5-5; J gene: TRBJ1-1
CDR3 protein: CASSPRRGRGELFF; V gene: TRBV7-2; J gene: TRBJ2-2
CDR3 protein: CSVVGLAGVSGELFF; V gene: TRBV29-1; J gene: TRBJ2-2
CDR3 protein: CSMGGTAKNIQYF; V gene: TRBV29-1; J gene: TRBJ2-4
CDR3 protein: CASSIVSRGRTEAFF; V gene: TRBV19; J gene: TRBJ1-1
CDR3 protein: CASTFRDREDSPLHF; V gene: TRBV5-6; J gene: TRBJ1-6
CDR3 protein: CASSTLTGNVGNQPQHF; V gene: TRBV19; J gene: TRBJ1-5
CDR3 protein: CASSVTTRTDYNEQFF; V gene: TRBV9; J gene: TRBJ2-1
CDR3 protein: CASSLSPHVRGGNTEAFF; V gene: TRBV27; J gene: TRBJ1-1
CDR3 protein: CASSTTGDGTDTQYF; V gene: TRBV6-4; J gene: TRBJ2-3